Below are 31 T cell receptor beta chains sequenced from a single sample in a study of post-analysis software for immune sequencing data. The antigens for these receptors are not known. Every TCR beta cDNA library bore unique molecular identifiers. TCRdb used MiXCR to reprocess the PCR reads, holding one entry per CDR3 protein. The sample lists more than 500,000 distinct CDR3 sequences; 34% were seen once. Study outcomes and limitations: TRBV5-6, TRBV5-1 and TRBV20-1 were among four or five TRBV segments more frequent in patients than controls.

Material: blood. Receptor source: a girl between 2 and 17 years old with multiple sclerosis.

The chain couples TRBV4-1 to TRBJ1-2; 9 bases are a match to TRBD1. The CDR3 is 16 residues long. V dropped 0 bases and J dropped 6; count of bases not matched to a gene: 8. The germline V gene has CDR1 MGHRA and CDR2 YSYEKL. The CDR3 here is CASSQEEGQGKDGYTF. In DNA, the CDR3 is TGCGCCAGCAGCCAAGAAGAGGGACAGGGAAAGGATGGCTACACCTTC.

The chain carries TRBV6-5 and TRBJ1-2; D gene ambiguous. CDR3 length equals 13 residues. The V gene lost 10 bases and the J gene lost 0 bases, with 12 bases spanning the gap. Germline values: CDR1 MNHEY, CDR2 SVGAGI. CDR3 bases: TGTGCCACCTGTGCGGTTTCTAACTATGGCTACACCTTC. Translated, it gives CATCAVSNYGYTF.

This clonotype was observed a handful of times. The chain couples TRBV9 to TRBJ1-1, with D uncertain. The CDR3 is made up of 14 amino acids. Trimming shortened V by 0 bases and J by 5 bases, and 11 bases separated the two germline ends. The germline V gene has CDR1 SGDLS and CDR2 YYNGEE. CDR3 in amino acids: CASSVGESRTEAFF. The CDR3 bases are TGTGCCAGCAGCGTAGGGGAAAGTAGGACTGAAGCTTTCTTT.

This clonotype was detected only a few times. The chain is built from TRBV29-1 and TRBJ2-2; TRBD1 is a possible D gene (8 bases). CDR1 and CDR2 from the germline V gene are SQVTM and ANQGSEA. The germline V and J ends were trimmed by 6 bases and 6 bases, with 14 bases remaining between them. The length of the CDR3 is 13 residues. The CDR3 spells CSVDRGGAGELFF. The DNA of the CDR3 is TGCAGCGTAGACAGGGGAGGGGCCGGGGAGCTGTTTTTT.

The CDR3 reads CASSYSGGDCGTQYF. In DNA form, the CDR3 reads TGTGCCAGCAGTTACAGCGGGGGGGATTGTGGTACGCAGTATTTT. The V call is TRBV6-2 or TRBV6-3, the J call TRBJ2-3, with 10 bases lining up with TRBD2. V shed 2 bases, J shed 8 bases, and the junction held 7 bases outside the gene matches. Germline V gene sequence: CDR1 MNHEY, CDR2 SVGEGT. The CDR3 runs to 15 residues.

This clonotype has just a few counts. The chain couples TRBV12-3 or TRBV12-4 to TRBJ2-1; D is unclear. V was cut by 3 bases and J by 6 bases, with 6 bases left in between. This CDR3 is built from 12 residues. The CDR3, as DNA: TGTGCCAGCAGTTTTCCACGCAATGAGCAGTTCTTC. Translation: CASSFPRNEQFF.

The sample holds a few counts of this clonotype. The V call is TRBV11-1, the J call TRBJ2-7; 9 bases are shared with TRBD1. This CDR3 is built from 15 residues. J gave up 7 bases and V 3 bases, and 10 bases lay outside the gene matches. CDR1 and CDR2 from the germline V gene are SGHAT and FQDESV (reference sequence). The CDR3 sequence is CASSFLGQGIGEQYF. The DNA for the CDR3 is TGTGCCAGCAGCTTCCTCGGACAGGGGATCGGGGAGCAGTACTTC.

This clonotype was picked up a small number of times. The chain combines TRBV11-1 with TRBJ1-2; 10 bases are shared with TRBD1. V trimming: 4 bases; J trimming: 1 base; junction bases outside the gene matches: 6. Germline lookup yields CDR1 SGHAT and CDR2 FQDESV (reference sequence). The CDR3 extends over 16 amino acids. The CDR3 bases are TGTGCCAGCAGCTCGCTCGACAGGGGGCATAACTATGGCTACACCTTC. Its translation: CASSSLDRGHNYGYTF.

The chain is built from TRBV7-9 and TRBJ1-1; 7 bases are shared with TRBD1. Looked up from germline, CDR1 is SEHNR and CDR2 is FQNEAQ (reference sequence). Germline trimming cut 1 base from V and 5 bases from J; bases unmatched to any gene: 13. The CDR3 runs 17 residues. This CDR3 reads CASSLGTGTAGLTEAFF. The CDR3 coding sequence is TGTGCCAGCAGCTTAGGCACTGGGACAGCAGGTTTAACTGAAGCTTTCTTT.

This chain uses TRBV29-1 with TRBJ2-1; 7 bases are shared with TRBD2. The J segment lost 4 bases and the V segment lost 6 bases, leaving 9 bases of the junction unmatched. Germline V CDR1 and CDR2: SQVTM, ANQGSEA. The CDR3 length is 14 residues. The CDR3 protein is CSVDSAGQYNEQFF. CDR3 DNA sequence: TGCAGCGTAGACTCAGCGGGGCAATACAATGAGCAGTTCTTC.

J is TRBJ2-3 and V is TRBV6-2 or TRBV6-3, with D perhaps TRBD1 (5 bases). This CDR3 contains 16 residues. V lost 4 bases to trimming and J lost 8 bases, with 22 bases between them. Per germline, CDR1 MNHEY and CDR2 SVGEGT. The CDR3 coding sequence is TGTGCCAGCAGTTTTGGTGGGGCAGGCCTTGGCGGTACGCAGTATTTT. Translating it yields CASSFGGAGLGGTQYF.

The sample holds a few counts of this clonotype. The chain recombines TRBV5-1 with TRBJ2-1, with D hard to call. From germline, CDR1 is SGHRS and CDR2 YFSETQ. Trimming took off 7 bases at V and 0 bases at J, with 8 bases between the two ends. The CDR3 is 13 residues long. CDR3 nucleotide sequence: TGCGCCAGCCCTATAAGCTCCTACAATGAGCAGTTCTTC. It is translated as CASPISSYNEQFF.

This rearrangement joins TRBV2 to TRBJ1-2; no reliable D call. The V end was cut by 0 bases, the J end by 4 bases, with 9 bases between. Germline-derived CDR1 and CDR2 are SNHLY and FYNNEI. The CDR3 covers 14 residues. CDR3 sequence: CASSEALRVYGYTF. The CDR3 bases are TGTGCCAGCAGTGAAGCCTTGAGGGTCTATGGCTACACCTTC.

This clonotype was counted a few times. V is TRBV20-1 and J is TRBJ2-5, with 12 bases that match TRBD2. CDR3 length equals 17 residues. Germline CDR1 DFQATT, CDR2 SNEGSKA (reference sequence). V lost 6 bases, J lost 5 bases, and 16 bases stayed unmatched. As DNA, the CDR3 is TGCAGTGCGGTCCCCCCTAGCGGGGGGGCCGTTTGGGAGACCCAGTACTTC. Its translation is CSAVPPSGGAVWETQYF.

This clonotype occurred a few times. This chain links TRBV5-1 with TRBJ1-2, with unresolved D. Germline loops: CDR1 SGHRS, CDR2 YFSETQ. Deletions cut 6 bases from V and 2 bases from J, with 8 bases between. The CDR3 sequence is 12 residues long. CDR3 in amino acids: CASKGGNYGYTF. In DNA form, the CDR3 reads TGCGCCAGCAAGGGCGGCAACTATGGCTACACCTTC.

V and J are TRBV28 and TRBJ2-3; 9 positions match TRBD2. Germline CDR1 MDHEN, CDR2 SYDVKM. The CDR3 length is 17 residues. The J segment lost 0 bases and the V segment lost 0 bases, leaving 4 bases of the junction unmatched. CDR3 nucleotides: TGTGCCAGCAGTTTATGGGCTAGCGGGGCTAGCACAGATACGCAGTATTTT. Protein: CASSLWASGASTDTQYF.

The V gene is TRBV25-1, the J gene TRBJ2-6, with D perhaps matching TRBD1 (6 bases). V gave up 0 bases and J gave up 0 bases, with 12 bases separating them. Per germline, CDR1 MGHDK and CDR2 SYGVNS. The CDR3 contains 18 residues. CDR3 nucleotide sequence: TGTGCCAGCAGTGAATACGACAGGAGTTTCTCTGGGGCCAACGTCCTGACTTTC. Amino acids: CASSEYDRSFSGANVLTF.

In this sample, this clonotype turned up a few times. This rearrangement joins TRBV20-1 to TRBJ1-6, with TRBD1 as a possible D gene (5 bases). Germline assignment: CDR1 DFQATT and CDR2 SNEGSKA (reference sequence). Trimming left V 4 bases short and J 9 bases short, with 10 bases between. The CDR3 spans 12 residues. The CDR3 DNA sequence: TGCAGTGCTACCCACAGGAGTTCACCCCTCCACTTT. Translation gives CSATHRSSPLHF.

This rearrangement joins TRBV7-8 to TRBJ1-5; 11 bases fit TRBD1. Germline lookup yields CDR1 SGHVS and CDR2 FQNEAQ. The CDR3 has 13 residues. J gave up 9 bases and V 5 bases, and 3 bases lay outside the gene matches. Here the CDR3 reads CASSPDRGRPQHF. The CDR3 DNA is TGTGCCAGCAGCCCGGACAGGGGGCGGCCCCAGCATTTT.

The V call is TRBV11-2, the J call TRBJ1-2; 11 nucleotides line up with TRBD1. The trim removed 3 bases at V and 6 bases at J, leaving 15 bases unmatched. Looked up from germline, CDR1 is SGHAT and CDR2 is FQNNGV. The CDR3 is 18 residues long. CDR3 DNA sequence: TGTGCCAGCAGCTTTACCCCGGGACAGGGGGTGTATCGGGATGGCTACACCTTC. This codes for CASSFTPGQGVYRDGYTF.

The chain carries TRBV5-5 and TRBJ2-3, with 9 bases matching TRBD2. Germline V gene lookup returns CDR1 SGHKS and CDR2 YYEKEE (reference sequence). This CDR3 is built from 14 residues. Unmatched junction bases numbered 2, after V lost 1 base and J lost 5 bases. The CDR3 region has the DNA TGTGCCAGCAGCTTGCCTAGCGGGAAAGATACGCAGTATTTT. Translating it yields CASSLPSGKDTQYF.

This clonotype was detected a few times. The chain has TRBV6-6 and TRBJ2-7; D uncertain. The CDR3 is 13 residues long. The germline CDR1 and CDR2 sequences are MNHNY and SVGAGI (reference sequence). With 5 bases removed from V and 1 base from J, the gap between germline ends came to 9 bases. Here the CDR3 reads CASSADGSYEQYF. The CDR3 nucleotides read TGTGCCAGCAGTGCCGACGGTTCCTACGAGCAGTACTTC.

The chain employs TRBV10-3 and TRBJ2-5; 12 nucleotides match TRBD1. V dropped 6 bases and J dropped 5; count of bases not matched to a gene: 13. This CDR3 is 17 amino acids long. Germline V lookup: CDR1 ENHRY, CDR2 SYGVKD. The CDR3 protein is CAISDGTGTGGKETQYF. The CDR3, as DNA: TGTGCCATCAGCGACGGAACCGGGACAGGGGGCAAGGAGACCCAGTACTTC.

The rearrangement joins TRBV7-3 to TRBJ1-1; 8 nucleotides match TRBD1. The CDR3 is made up of 12 amino acids. Germline loops: CDR1 SGHTA, CDR2 FQGTGA. J lost 7 bases, V lost 5 bases, and 3 bases had no gene match. Here the CDR3 DNA reads TGTGCCAGCAGCAGGACAGGGCATGAAGCTTTCTTT. Its protein is CASSRTGHEAFF.

This chain links TRBV7-9 with TRBJ1-2, with D uncertain. This CDR3 spans 14 amino acids. V shed 0 bases and J shed 2 bases, with 7 bases lying between them. Germline-derived CDR1 and CDR2 are SEHNR and FQNEAQ (reference sequence). CDR3 loop: CASSLALANYGYTF. CDR3 DNA: TGTGCCAGCAGCTTAGCGTTGGCAAACTATGGCTACACCTTC.

V gene TRBV29-1 combines with J gene TRBJ2-1; D is possibly TRBD2 (6 bases). Germline V gene lookup returns CDR1 SQVTM and CDR2 ANQGSEA. The V end was cut by 3 bases, the J end by 9 bases, with 18 bases between. CDR3 length: 14 residues. The CDR3 DNA follows: TGCAGCGTTGATGGCGCGGGACGTGGGGGTGAGCAGTTCTTC. Its protein product is CSVDGAGRGGEQFF.

A few counts support this clonotype. The chain carries TRBV7-9 and TRBJ2-7; D is perhaps TRBD1 (6 bases). The CDR3 is 17 amino acids. The V end lost 1 base, the J end lost 4 bases, and 20 bases lay between the germline ends. The V gene's germline CDR1 is SEHNR and CDR2 FQNEAQ (reference sequence). This CDR3 is CASSLGSGDRTGYEQYF. The CDR3 coding sequence is TGTGCCAGCAGCTTAGGAAGTGGAGACAGGACGGGATACGAGCAGTACTTC.

V and J are TRBV5-5 and TRBJ2-5; D is unclear. CDR1 SGHKS and CDR2 YYEKEE come from the germline V gene (reference sequence). This CDR3 has 13 residues. The germline V and J ends were trimmed by 1 base and 5 bases, with 9 bases remaining between them. The CDR3 reads CASSLLATETQYF. The CDR3 DNA reads TGTGCCAGCAGCTTGTTGGCAACGGAGACCCAGTACTTC.

CDR3 region: CASSPVLPWTGTSVDDGYTF. CDR3 coding DNA: TGTGCCAGCAGTCCAGTCCTTCCCTGGACAGGGACTTCGGTGGACGATGGCTACACCTTC. The chain uses TRBV6-1 and TRBJ1-2; 8 bases map to TRBD1. This CDR3 contains 20 residues. Germline-derived CDR1 and CDR2 are MNHNS and SASEGT. V was clipped by 5 bases and J by 6 bases; unmatched bases: 26.

The chain employs TRBV18 and TRBJ2-1, with D possibly being TRBD2 (5 bases). V was shortened by 5 bases and J by 6 bases, with 17 bases between the two germline ends. This CDR3 comprises 15 residues. CDR1 and CDR2 from the germline V gene are KGHSH and LQKENI. The CDR3 spells CASSTSAGVPNEQFF. The DNA for the CDR3 is TGTGCCAGCTCAACCTCTGCCGGGGTCCCCAATGAGCAGTTCTTC.

The chain has TRBV3-1 and TRBJ2-3; D gene ambiguous. This CDR3 is built from 14 residues. V was clipped by 1 base and J by 2 bases, with 7 bases between them. Germline V gene lookup returns CDR1 LGHDT and CDR2 YNNKEL (reference sequence). CDR3 coding DNA: TGTGCCAGCAGCCAAGTTGTCGACACAGATACGCAGTATTTT. Encoded protein: CASSQVVDTDTQYF.